These 8 T cell receptor beta chains share one sample of origin, sequenced in a study of blood T cell repertoires in COVID-19. Sequencing used immunoSEQ multiplex PCR; TCRdb keeps in-frame clones, though not all of them. The sample holds tens of thousands of clones; more than 80% are singletons and the top ten take around 4.8%. The sequenced sample consisted of peripheral blood. These receptors came from a woman in her seventies with acute or convalescent COVID-19.

The chain joins TRBV6-4 to TRBJ1-2; 9 bases match TRBD1. Per germline, CDR1 MRHNA and CDR2 SNTAGT. The CDR3 extends over 15 amino acids. The V gene end was trimmed by 5 bases and the J gene end by 3 bases; junction bases not matched to a gene: 7. The CDR3 DNA is TGTGCCAGCAGTCGCCCCACAGGGGGCGACTATGGCTACACCTTC. Translating gives CASSRPTGGDYGYTF.

The J gene is TRBJ1-6, the V gene TRBV18, with 7 bases matching TRBD1. Germline V lookup: CDR1 KGHSH, CDR2 LQKENI. V lost 3 bases, J lost 5 bases, and 7 bases stayed unmatched. This CDR3 has 16 amino acids. The CDR3 DNA reads TGTGCCAGCTCACCCATCGGGACAGCTGATAATTCACCCCTCCACTTT. This codes for CASSPIGTADNSPLHF.

V gene TRBV4-1 combines with J gene TRBJ2-2; TRBD1 matches at 11 bases. Germline loops: CDR1 MGHRA, CDR2 YSYEKL. The CDR3 runs to 19 residues. Trimming at V came to 4 bases and at J to 0 bases, leaving 10 bases not matched to a gene. CDR3 amino acids: CASSLPGQGDLANTGELFF. CDR3 nucleotide sequence: TGCGCCAGCAGCCTTCCGGGACAGGGGGATCTCGCGAACACCGGGGAGCTGTTTTTT.

This clone has only a few counts. V is TRBV4-1 and J is TRBJ2-7, with a possible D match to TRBD2 (6 bases). The germline V gene has CDR1 MGHRA and CDR2 YSYEKL. This CDR3 is 15 amino acids long. The V and J ends lost 3 bases and 3 bases respectively, with 15 bases between them. Here the CDR3 DNA reads TGCGCCAGCAGCCAGGCCGCGGGGAATATCTACGAGCAGTACTTC. It codes for CASSQAAGNIYEQYF.

The rearrangement uses TRBV6-1 and TRBJ1-5; D may be TRBD1 (6 bases). The CDR3 extends over 15 amino acids. The germline CDR1 and CDR2 sequences are MNHNS and SASEGT. Trimming took off 2 bases at V and 3 bases at J, with 11 bases between the two ends. The chain's CDR3 is CASSETGQFNQPQHF. The CDR3 nucleotides are TGTGCCAGCAGTGAAACAGGACAGTTCAATCAGCCCCAGCATTTT.

The chain recombines TRBV5-1 with TRBJ1-2, with a weak D call TRBD1 (5 bases). V was pared by 2 bases and J by 5 bases, with 10 bases between. The CDR3 extends over 13 amino acids. CDR1 is SGHRS and CDR2 is YFSETQ in the germline V gene. The CDR3 DNA is TGCGCCAGCAGCTTCCCCGGACAATATGGCTACACCTTC. It codes for CASSFPGQYGYTF.

The V call is TRBV29-1, the J call TRBJ2-5; 13 nucleotides agree with TRBD2. Losses at the gene ends were 3 bases for V and 10 bases for J; bases not matched to a gene: 14. The CDR3 has 16 amino acids. Per germline, CDR1 SQVTM and CDR2 ANQGSEA. CDR3 in DNA: TGCAGCGTTGACGGACTAGCGGGGGCCGGCCCAAGGGACCAGTACTTC. Its translation is CSVDGLAGAGPRDQYF. The variable domain in full, with the rest retrieved from reference TRBV29-1 and TRBJ2-5, is SAVISQKPSRDICQRGTSLTIQCQVDSQVTMMFWYRQQPGQSLTLIATANQGSEATYESGFVIDKFPISRPNLTFSTLTVSNMSPEDSSIYLCSVDGLAGAGPRDQYFGPGTRLLVL.

The chain couples TRBV5-4 to TRBJ2-3; TRBD2 matches at 11 bases. V shed 2 bases and J 4 bases; nucleotides not matched to a gene: 3. There are 15 residues in the CDR3. Germline V gene data show CDR1 as SGHNT and CDR2 as YYREEE (reference sequence). The CDR3, as DNA: TGTGCCAGCAGCTTCTTAGCGGGGGGGGCAGATACGCAGTATTTT. Translation: CASSFLAGGADTQYF.